This T cell receptor beta chain was obtained from a study of human T cells and chemical hapten exposure. The overall study: The study traced per-sample TCR yield variation mainly to small differences in pooled library volumes. Study-level points and caveats: Expanded TCRs clustered into significantly more large CDR3 similarity groups than controls, the analysis revealed. In the PT1 data, expanded TCR counts showed a positive correlation with patch test score. With DPC sensitization, TCRs exceeding 1 in 1000 frequency showed no change.

MiXCR, applied by TCRdb to the RACE reads, yields one record per CDR3 protein. The repertoire has some 96,000 distinct CDR3 sequences, roughly 27% of them found once; the top ten carry 9% to 12%. With V trimmed by 5 bases and J by 4 bases, 7 bases remained unmatched. The CDR3 has 15 amino acids. On this clonotype: Its antigen is unknown.

The time point was: patch test 3, about 24 weeks after DPC sensitization. Treatment given: therapeutic diphenylcyclopropenone sensitization with weekly scalp DPC. The receptor comes from a man aged 35-49 years with alopecia areata. Some clones in this sample may be carry-over from other donors' samples. This chain joins TRBV12-3 or TRBV12-4 and TRBJ1-5; 8 nucleotides agree with TRBD1. The sample consisted of whole blood, taken in connection with sensitization to the hapten diphenylcyclopropenone (DPC). This CDR3 reads CASSRGGTGNQPQHF. The CDR3 DNA is TGTGCCAGCAGTCGTGGTGGGACAGGAAATCAGCCCCAGCATTTT.